This T cell receptor beta chain was identified in a study of persistence of HIV-infected CD4 T cells. The germline V gene encodes CDR1 LGHNA and CDR2 YSLEER. Unmatched junction bases numbered 8, after V lost 0 bases and J lost 6 bases. The CDR3 covers 16 residues. The immunoSEQ assay was version 4, run in survey mode. Using immunoSEQ multiplex PCR, the repertoire was profiled, and TCRdb retains in-frame clones only, with some absent. The table records approximately 32,000 clones, roughly four fifths of them present only once. This clone was counted between two and nine times. The antigen is unknown. An overlapping HIV-1 Gag peptide pool stimulated these cells at roughly 0.97 ug/peptide/mL. CD40L-negative CD69-negative CD45RO-high memory CD4+ T cells were sorted as populations depleted of antigen-responding cells. For at least 4 years, plasma HIV-1 RNA was undetectable (<50 copies/mL).

The starting material was CD4+ T cells sorted from PBMCs after roughly 18-hour stimulation, obtained from a patient who received antiretroviral therapy. The origin of this receptor is an adult woman with HIV who was CMV-seropositive. The chain links TRBV4-3 to TRBJ1-1; 9 nucleotides agree with TRBD1. CDR3 region: CASSQEMKQGASEAFF. In nucleotides, the CDR3 is TGCGCCAGCAGCCAAGAAATGAAACAGGGGGCCTCTGAAGCTTTCTTT.